The 22 T cell receptor beta chains given below trace back to one sample, sequenced in a study of monozygotic twins with inflammatory bowel disease. TCRdb re-analyzed the 5' RACE reads; it lists each CDR3 protein once, without DNA. This sample's clone table lists about 380,000 distinct CDR3 sequences. Material for sequencing was blood. The receptors stem from a human donor with ulcerative colitis or Crohn's disease, or a healthy co-twin of an affected twin (not recorded which).

The V and J genes are TRBV21-1 and TRBJ2-1; as DNA is missing, the TRBD2 call by TCRdb cannot be tested. TRBV21-1 is labeled a pseudogene. The CDR3 loop spans 18 amino acids. The chain's CDR3 is CASSNGLGAGGSYNEQFF.

The V and J genes are TRBV4-2 and TRBJ1-5; the TCRdb call, TRBD1, lacks DNA for checking. The CDR3 has 17 amino acids. CDR1 is LGHNA, CDR2 YNFKEQ, per germline. The CDR3 protein is CASSQEDRVYSNQPQHF.

The chain links TRBV7-9 to TRBJ1-2. Germline assignment: CDR1 SEHNR and CDR2 FQNEAQ (reference sequence). The CDR3 runs to 13 residues. CDR3 sequence reads: CASSLGGSYGYTF.

The chain links TRBV7-2 to TRBJ1-5; TCRdb calls TRBD1, which cannot be checked without DNA. In germline, CDR1 is SGHTA, CDR2 FQGNSA. The CDR3 totals 15 residues. The CDR3 here is CASSFDRASNQPQHF.

The chain uses TRBV7-3 and TRBJ2-3; TCRdb gives TRBD1 as the D gene, but with no DNA this cannot be confirmed. Germline V lookup: CDR1 SGHTA, CDR2 FQGTGA. The CDR3 sequence is 16 residues long. This CDR3 reads CASSLSHRGSTDTQYF.

The chain recombines TRBV29-1 with TRBJ2-2; TCRdb's assignment of TRBD1 cannot be checked, as there is no DNA. Germline V gene data show CDR1 as SQVTM and CDR2 as ANQGSEA. This CDR3 comprises 14 residues. This CDR3 reads CSVVRTGNTGELFF.

The rearrangement links TRBV6-1 to TRBJ1-2; TCRdb picks TRBD1, but there is no DNA to check that call. Germline values: CDR1 MNHNS, CDR2 SASEGT. CDR3 length: 14 amino acids. The CDR3 protein is CASSETGRNYGYTF.

The chain employs TRBV6-2 or TRBV6-3 and TRBJ2-1; TCRdb calls TRBD2, which cannot be checked without DNA. CDR3 length: 20 amino acids. Per germline, CDR1 MNHEY and CDR2 SVGEGT. The CDR3: CASSYMDLVSLGTSYNEQFF.

V usage is TRBV12-3 or TRBV12-4 and J usage is TRBJ2-7; as DNA is missing, the TRBD1 call by TCRdb cannot be tested. The CDR3 consists of 14 residues. The CDR3: CASRGGGRTYEQYF.

The chain is built from TRBV10-2 and TRBJ2-2. There are 12 residues in the CDR3. The germline gives CDR1 WSHSY, CDR2 SAAADI. The CDR3 is CASGSDTGELFF.

This sequence joins TRBV28 and TRBJ2-7; the TCRdb call, TRBD2, lacks DNA for checking. The CDR3 consists of 15 residues. The germline CDR1 and CDR2 sequences are MDHEN and SYDVKM. The chain's CDR3 is CASRKGLAGAYEQYF.

The chain carries TRBV28 and TRBJ2-3; checking the TCRdb D call of TRBD1 is not possible without DNA. The germline V gene encodes CDR1 MDHEN and CDR2 SYDVKM. This CDR3 has 16 residues. CDR3 residues: CASNHRPGDYTDTQYF. The variable domain in full, completed from reference TRBV28 and TRBJ2-3, reads DVKVTQSSRYLVKRTGEKVFLECVQDMDHENMFWYRQDPGLGLRLIYFSYDVKMKEKGDIPEGYSVSREKKERFSLILESASTNQTSMYLCASNHRPGDYTDTQYFGPGTRLTVL.

The CDR3: CASVWAGGPQETQYF. The chain recombines TRBV7-2 with TRBJ2-5; the TCRdb call, TRBD2, lacks DNA for checking. The CDR3 extends over 15 amino acids. CDR1 and CDR2 (germline): SGHTA, FQGNSA.

The chain combines TRBV6-2 or TRBV6-3 with TRBJ2-7; TCRdb's D call of TRBD2 is untestable without DNA. The CDR3 totals 14 residues. The V gene's germline CDR1 is MNHEY and CDR2 SVGEGT. This CDR3 is CASSYLGLHYEQYF.

The chain carries TRBV20-1 and TRBJ2-5; TCRdb indicates TRBD1, and absent DNA this call remains unverified. There are 12 residues in the CDR3. Germline V gene data show CDR1 as DFQATT and CDR2 as SNEGSKA (reference sequence). The CDR3 here is CSASPQGKTQYF.

The chain joins TRBV6-5 to TRBJ1-5; TCRdb's assignment of TRBD1 cannot be checked, as there is no DNA. The CDR3 length is 15 residues. CDR1 and CDR2 from the germline V gene are MNHEY and SVGAGI. This chain's CDR3 is CASSSGGGENQPQHF.

The gene calls are TRBV27 and TRBJ2-4; TCRdb selects TRBD1, and the lack of DNA leaves this call unchecked. The CDR3 runs to 17 residues. CDR1 and CDR2 (germline): MNHEY, SMNVEV (reference sequence). The CDR3 here is CASKQSWDRGLKNIQYF.

This rearrangement joins TRBV27 to TRBJ2-7; the D call of TRBD1 rests on TCRdb alone, since no DNA is present to check it. The V gene's germline CDR1 is MNHEY and CDR2 SMNVEV (reference sequence). This CDR3 is built from 15 residues. Here the CDR3 reads CASSFAARGDYEQYF.

The chain employs TRBV18 and TRBJ2-7; absent DNA, TCRdb's TRBD1 call cannot be checked. This CDR3 comprises 14 residues. The germline gives CDR1 KGHSH, CDR2 LQKENI. CDR3 region: CASSSGQSSYEQYF.

This chain joins TRBV10-3 and TRBJ2-5; the TCRdb D gene call, TRBD1, has no DNA to confirm it. CDR1 ENHRY and CDR2 SYGVKD come from the germline V gene. The CDR3 spans 15 residues. CDR3: CAISESHVPGETQYF.

The rearrangement uses TRBV7-2 and TRBJ2-3; TCRdb lists TRBD2, though no DNA is available to test this call. Per germline, CDR1 SGHTA and CDR2 FQGNSA. This CDR3 is 14 amino acids long. The CDR3 spells CASRYSGTTDTQYF.

The V gene is TRBV7-8, the J gene TRBJ2-7. The CDR3 is made up of 13 amino acids. Germline CDR1 and CDR2: SGHVS and FQNEAQ. This chain's CDR3 is CASSLDSGNEQYF.